Listed here are 16 T cell receptor beta chains from one sample, sequenced in a study of T-cell reconstitution after alpha-beta-depleted transplantation in children. A library of TCRbeta sequences, prepared with unique molecular identifiers, was generated. TCRdb called the PCR reads again in MiXCR, with one record for every CDR3 protein. The repertoire holds 800,000 to 1,000,000 distinct CDR3 sequences, roughly 29% seen once, with about 28% in the top ten. This sample comprised PBMCs, mostly from graft donor cells, obtained 360 days after TCRalphabeta/CD19-depleted stem cell transplant. Receptors were obtained from a boy in the first two years of life who had a stem cell transplant for SCID, so the T cells may come from the graft donor.

V gene TRBV4-1 combines with J gene TRBJ1-4; 9 nucleotides align to TRBD1. This CDR3 contains 17 residues. Germline CDR1 and CDR2: MGHRA and YSYEKL. V was clipped by 6 bases and J by 0 bases; unmatched bases: 8. CDR3 protein: CASSLRQGVATNEKLFF. CDR3 DNA sequence: TGCGCCAGCAGTCTGAGACAGGGGGTGGCAACTAATGAAAAACTGTTTTTT.

The chain combines TRBV24-1 with TRBJ2-3; tentatively, D is TRBD2 (5 bases). Per germline, CDR1 KGHDR and CDR2 SFDVKD. CDR3 length: 15 residues. Trimming stripped 3 bases from V and 2 bases from J, with 11 bases between. CDR3 in DNA: TGTGCCACCAGTGATCAGCGGAGACTCACAGATACGCAGTATTTT. This encodes CATSDQRRLTDTQYF.

The V and J genes are TRBV19 and TRBJ2-3; 13 nucleotides match TRBD2. The trim removed 6 bases at V and 1 base at J, leaving 10 bases unmatched. The germline V gene has CDR1 LNHDA and CDR2 SQIVND (reference sequence). This CDR3 is built from 18 residues. The CDR3 DNA is TGTGCCAGTAGCCCGGGACTAGCGGGGAACTCCGGCACAGATACGCAGTATTTT. Its translation is CASSPGLAGNSGTDTQYF.

This clonotype has a handful of counts. The chain links TRBV27 to TRBJ2-2; tentatively, D is TRBD2 (7 bases). V dropped 7 bases and J dropped 7 bases, with 16 bases sitting between them. This CDR3 comprises 14 residues. CDR1 and CDR2 from the germline V gene are MNHEY and SMNVEV (reference sequence). This chain's CDR3 is CASTRGAQVGELFF. The CDR3 DNA follows: TGTGCCAGCACTCGGGGGGCGCAGGTCGGGGAGCTGTTTTTT.

J is TRBJ2-1 and V is TRBV29-1; no definite D call. The CDR3 length is 11 residues. The germline CDR1 and CDR2 sequences are SQVTM and ANQGSEA. The germline V and J ends were trimmed by 8 bases and 7 bases, with 12 bases remaining between them. The CDR3 DNA reads TGCAGCTCCGGAAGGGAAAATGAGCAGTTCTTC. Its protein is CSSGRENEQFF.

V usage is TRBV7-6 and J usage is TRBJ2-2, with 11 bases lining up with TRBD2. V was clipped by 5 bases and J by 4 bases; unmatched bases: 6. CDR1 SGHVS and CDR2 FNYEAQ come from the germline V gene. This CDR3 has 16 amino acids. Written as DNA, the CDR3 is TGTGCCAGCAGCCAACGACTAGCGGGGCTCACCGGGGAGCTGTTTTTT. It codes for CASSQRLAGLTGELFF.

CDR3 nucleotide sequence: TGTGCCAGCAGCCACCCCCTTGGGGCAGGGAGTCGCAATGAAAAACTGTTTTTT. Amino acid sequence: CASSHPLGAGSRNEKLFF. The chain couples TRBV3-1 to TRBJ1-4; D possibly corresponds to TRBD1 (5 bases). This CDR3 region has 18 residues. The germline V gene encodes CDR1 LGHDT and CDR2 YNNKEL (reference sequence). Trimming removed 3 bases at V and 5 bases at J, with 22 bases between.

The chain has TRBV12-3 or TRBV12-4 and TRBJ2-5, with a possible D match to TRBD1 (5 bases). V was trimmed by 3 bases and J by 5 bases, leaving 31 bases between them. This CDR3 has 20 amino acids. The CDR3: CASSFRVAIAETPKGETQYF. As DNA, the CDR3 is TGTGCCAGCAGTTTTAGGGTTGCCATCGCCGAGACCCCTAAGGGGGAGACCCAGTACTTC.

The sample holds a few counts of this clonotype. This chain uses TRBV28 with TRBJ2-1, with 8 bases lining up with TRBD2. From germline, CDR1 is MDHEN and CDR2 SYDVKM. J was trimmed by 5 bases and V by 5 bases; bases with no gene match: 8. This CDR3 has 15 amino acids. The chain's CDR3 is CASSPPGGRNNEQFF. The DNA for the CDR3 is TGTGCCAGCAGTCCTCCGGGGGGGCGCAACAATGAGCAGTTCTTC.

This chain links TRBV3-1 with TRBJ1-1; the D is unclear. The CDR3 consists of 16 residues. Germline V gives CDR1 LGHDT, CDR2 YNNKEL (reference sequence). V shed 4 bases and J shed 3 bases, with 18 bases lying between them. CDR3 sequence reads: CASSPHTPEMDTEAFF. The CDR3 DNA reads as TGTGCCAGCAGCCCACATACCCCCGAGATGGACACTGAAGCTTTCTTT. The full variable domain, its missing parts supplied by reference TRBV3-1 and TRBJ1-1, is DTAVSQTPKYLVTQMGNDKSIKCEQNLGHDTMYWYKQDSKKFLKIMFSYNNKELIINETVPNRFSPKSPDKAHLNLHINSLELGDSAVYFCASSPHTPEMDTEAFFGQGTRLTVV.

The rearrangement joins TRBV12-3 or TRBV12-4 to TRBJ2-5; a possible D gene is TRBD2 (7 bases). The CDR3 loop spans 16 amino acids. V shed 5 bases and J shed 0 bases, with 16 bases lying between them. The CDR3 DNA follows: TGTGCCAGCAGTCCCCTGCGGGGGCGGAACCAAGAGACCCAGTACTTC. Its protein is CASSPLRGRNQETQYF.

The genes are TRBV24-1 and TRBJ2-3; D uncertain. V lost 1 base and J lost 5, with 6 bases in between. There are 13 residues in the CDR3. Germline V CDR1 and CDR2: KGHDR, SFDVKD. In nucleotides, the CDR3 is TGTGCCACCAGTGATTTTGAGGTAGATACGCAGTATTTT. It encodes CATSDFEVDTQYF.

The V and J genes are TRBV5-1 and TRBJ2-7, with no clear D. Trimming shortened V by 4 bases and J by 5 bases, and 13 bases separated the two germline ends. The CDR3 has 13 amino acids. The germline gives CDR1 SGHRS, CDR2 YFSETQ. CDR3 in amino acids: CASSREPLNEQYF. CDR3 nucleotides: TGCGCCAGCAGCCGTGAACCCCTCAACGAGCAGTACTTC.

This clonotype was counted only a few times. The J gene is TRBJ2-4, the V gene TRBV6-5; 7 nucleotides line up with TRBD2. The CDR3 consists of 16 residues. V was pared by 0 bases and J by 4 bases, with 6 bases of the junction left unmatched. From germline, CDR1 is MNHEY and CDR2 SVGAGI. CDR3 in amino acids: CASSYSPVGGKNIQYF. CDR3 nucleotide sequence: TGTGCCAGCAGTTACTCACCGGTGGGAGGGAAAAACATTCAGTACTTC.

The J gene is TRBJ1-1, the V gene TRBV3-1, with D tentatively TRBD1 (6 bases). Trimming removed 4 bases from V and 2 bases from J, with 17 bases in between. Germline V gene sequence: CDR1 LGHDT, CDR2 YNNKEL (reference sequence). The CDR3 totals 16 residues. CDR3 amino acids: CASSPSEGTYNTEAFF. Written as DNA, the CDR3 is TGTGCCAGCAGCCCCTCCGAAGGGACATACAACACTGAAGCTTTCTTT.

This clonotype was seen a few times. The chain joins TRBV11-1 to TRBJ2-7; possibly TRBD1 for D (6 bases). V gave up 1 base and J gave up 1 base, with 8 bases separating them. The length of the CDR3 is 14 residues. From germline, CDR1 is SGHAT and CDR2 FQDESV (reference sequence). The CDR3: CASSLGTESYEQYF. CDR3 DNA sequence: TGTGCCAGCAGCTTAGGGACAGAGTCCTACGAGCAGTACTTC. Drawing the rest from reference TRBV11-1 and TRBJ2-7, the complete variable domain is EAEVAQSPRYKITEKSQAVAFWCDPISGHATLYWYRQILGQGPELLVQFQDESVVDDSQLPKDRFSAERLKGVDSTLKIQPAELGDSAMYLCASSLGTESYEQYFGPGTRLTVT.